The subject of this entry is one TCR beta chain. Its specificity is unknown. After removal of 4 bases from V and 5 bases from J, the junction contained 9 bases not matched to a gene. This CDR3 is 15 amino acids long. The V gene's germline CDR1 is SGHAT and CDR2 FQNNGV. Time point described: pretreatment peripheral blood. The sample is drawn from a study of PD-L1 blockade in urothelial cancer. About the study: Males with urothelial cancer arising in the bladder constituted about nine tenths of the roughly 30 patients. Investigators checked blood 3 weeks (second dose) and 6 weeks after treatment start. Median blood clonality was roughly 0.078, with 80,000 to 100,000 unique TCRs. Study-wide findings and caveats: Clonality of blood TCR below the median before treatment predicted better survival.

Assay used: immunoSEQ multiplex PCR; TCRdb lists only in-frame clones, some missing. This sample carries tens of thousands of clones, 84% of them seen once, and the ten largest clones take around 1.9%. This chain connects TRBV11-2 to TRBJ2-5; 8 bases fit TRBD2. The sequence was obtained from a man aged 60 to 75 with urothelial cancer. The starting material was PBMCs, obtained around atezolizumab (anti-PD-L1) treatment. The CDR3 sequence is CASSWAGSGTETQYF. The CDR3 DNA reads TGTGCCAGCAGCTGGGCGGGTAGCGGGACGGAGACCCAGTACTTC.